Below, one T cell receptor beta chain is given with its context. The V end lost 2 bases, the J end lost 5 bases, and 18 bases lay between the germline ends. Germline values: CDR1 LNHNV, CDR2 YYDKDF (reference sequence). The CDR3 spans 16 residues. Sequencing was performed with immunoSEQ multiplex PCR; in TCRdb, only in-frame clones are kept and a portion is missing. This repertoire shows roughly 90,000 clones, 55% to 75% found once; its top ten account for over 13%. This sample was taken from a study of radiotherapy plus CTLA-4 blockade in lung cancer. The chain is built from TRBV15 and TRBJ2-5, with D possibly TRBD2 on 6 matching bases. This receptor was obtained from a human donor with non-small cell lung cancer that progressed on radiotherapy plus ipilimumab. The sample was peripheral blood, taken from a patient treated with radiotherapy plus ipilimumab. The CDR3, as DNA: TGTGCCACCAGCAGAATCACTAGCTACCCGAGGGAGACCCAGTACTTC. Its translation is CATSRITSYPRETQYF. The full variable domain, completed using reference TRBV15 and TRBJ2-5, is DAMVIQNPRYQVTQFGKPVTLSCSQTLNHNVMYWYQQKSSQAPKLLFHYYDKDFNNEADTPDNFQSRRPNTSFCFLDIRSPGLGDTAMYLCATSRITSYPRETQYFGPGTRLLVL.